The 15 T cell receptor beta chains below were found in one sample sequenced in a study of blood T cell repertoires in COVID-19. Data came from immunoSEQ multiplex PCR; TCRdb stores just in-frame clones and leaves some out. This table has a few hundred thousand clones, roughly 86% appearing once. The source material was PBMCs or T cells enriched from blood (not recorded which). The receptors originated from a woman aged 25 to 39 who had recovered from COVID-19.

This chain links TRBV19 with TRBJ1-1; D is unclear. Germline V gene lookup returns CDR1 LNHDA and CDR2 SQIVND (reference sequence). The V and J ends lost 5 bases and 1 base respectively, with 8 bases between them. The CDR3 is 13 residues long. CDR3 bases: TGTGCCAGTAGTTTGGCGGGGAACACTGAAGCTTTCTTT. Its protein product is CASSLAGNTEAFF.

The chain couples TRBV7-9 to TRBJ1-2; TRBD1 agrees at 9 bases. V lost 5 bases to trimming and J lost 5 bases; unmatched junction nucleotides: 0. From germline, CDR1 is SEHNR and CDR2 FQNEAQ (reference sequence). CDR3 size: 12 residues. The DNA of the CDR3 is TGTGCCAGCAGCGACAGGGGGTATGGCTACACCTTC. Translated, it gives CASSDRGYGYTF.

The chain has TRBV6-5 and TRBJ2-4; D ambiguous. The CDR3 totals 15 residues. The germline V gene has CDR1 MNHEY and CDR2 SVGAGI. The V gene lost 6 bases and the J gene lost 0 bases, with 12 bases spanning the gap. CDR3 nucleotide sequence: TGTGCCAGCAGGGAGACTGGATTAGCCAAAAACATTCAGTACTTC. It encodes CASRETGLAKNIQYF.

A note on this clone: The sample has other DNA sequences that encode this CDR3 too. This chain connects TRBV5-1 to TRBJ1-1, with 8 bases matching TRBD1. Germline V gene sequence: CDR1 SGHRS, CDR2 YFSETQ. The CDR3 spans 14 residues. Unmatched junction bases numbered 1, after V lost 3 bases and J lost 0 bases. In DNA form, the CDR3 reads TGCGCCAGCAGCTCGACAGGGGTGAACACTGAAGCTTTCTTT. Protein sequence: CASSSTGVNTEAFF.

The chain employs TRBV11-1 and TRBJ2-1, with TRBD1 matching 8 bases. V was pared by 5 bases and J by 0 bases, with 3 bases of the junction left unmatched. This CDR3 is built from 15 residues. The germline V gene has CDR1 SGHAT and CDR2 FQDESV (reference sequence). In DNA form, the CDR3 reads TGTGCCAGCAGCCGAGACAGGGGCTCCTACAATGAGCAGTTCTTC. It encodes CASSRDRGSYNEQFF.

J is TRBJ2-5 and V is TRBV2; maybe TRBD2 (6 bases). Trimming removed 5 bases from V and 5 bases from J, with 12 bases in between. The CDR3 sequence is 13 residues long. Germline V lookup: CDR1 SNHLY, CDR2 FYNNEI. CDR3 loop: CASSKPSGETQYF. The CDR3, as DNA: TGTGCCAGCAGTAAGCCGAGCGGGGAGACCCAGTACTTC.

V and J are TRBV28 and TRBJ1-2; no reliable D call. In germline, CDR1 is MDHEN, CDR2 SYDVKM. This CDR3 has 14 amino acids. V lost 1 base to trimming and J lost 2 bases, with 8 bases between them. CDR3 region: CASSLSGWNYGYTF. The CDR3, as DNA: TGTGCCAGCAGTTTATCGGGGTGGAACTATGGCTACACCTTC.

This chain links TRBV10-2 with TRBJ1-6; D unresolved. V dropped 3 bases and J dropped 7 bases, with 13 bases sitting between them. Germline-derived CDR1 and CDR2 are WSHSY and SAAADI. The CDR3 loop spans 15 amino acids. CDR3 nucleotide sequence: TGCGCCAGCAGTGAAAGTGGCAGTCGAAATTCACCCCTCCACTTT. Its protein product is CASSESGSRNSPLHF.

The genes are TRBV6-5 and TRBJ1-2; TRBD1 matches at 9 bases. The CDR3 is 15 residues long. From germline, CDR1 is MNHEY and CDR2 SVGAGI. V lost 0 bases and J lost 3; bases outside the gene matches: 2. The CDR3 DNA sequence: TGTGCCAGCAGTTACTCGGGACAGGGAGACTATGGCTACACCTTC. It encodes CASSYSGQGDYGYTF.

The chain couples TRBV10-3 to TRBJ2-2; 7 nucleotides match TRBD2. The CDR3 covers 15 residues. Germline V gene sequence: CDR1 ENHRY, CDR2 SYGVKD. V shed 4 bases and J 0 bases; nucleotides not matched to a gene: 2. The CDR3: CAISAGGTNTGELFF. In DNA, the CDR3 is TGTGCCATCAGTGCGGGGGGAACGAACACCGGGGAGCTGTTTTTT.

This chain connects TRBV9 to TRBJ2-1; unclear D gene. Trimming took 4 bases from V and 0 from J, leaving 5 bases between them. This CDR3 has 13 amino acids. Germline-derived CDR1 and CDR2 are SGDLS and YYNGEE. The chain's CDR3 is CASSFGSYNEQFF. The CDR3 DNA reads TGTGCCAGCAGCTTCGGCTCCTACAATGAGCAGTTCTTC.

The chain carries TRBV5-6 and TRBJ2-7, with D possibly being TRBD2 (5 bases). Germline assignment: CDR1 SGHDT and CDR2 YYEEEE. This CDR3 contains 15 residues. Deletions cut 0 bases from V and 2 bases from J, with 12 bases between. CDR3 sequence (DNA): TGTGCCAGCAGCTTGGACAGACGGGAACCCTACGAGCAGTACTTC. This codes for CASSLDRREPYEQYF.

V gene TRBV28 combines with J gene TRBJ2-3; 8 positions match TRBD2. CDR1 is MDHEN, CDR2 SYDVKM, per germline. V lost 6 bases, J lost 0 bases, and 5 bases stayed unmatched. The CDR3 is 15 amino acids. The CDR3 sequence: CASRDSGDSTDTQYF. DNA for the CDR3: TGTGCCAGCAGGGATAGCGGGGATAGCACAGATACGCAGTATTTT.

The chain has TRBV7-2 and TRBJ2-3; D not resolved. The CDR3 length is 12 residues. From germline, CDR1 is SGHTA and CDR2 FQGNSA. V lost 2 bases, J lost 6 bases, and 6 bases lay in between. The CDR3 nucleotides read TGTGCCAGCAGCTTAAGAGTGGATACGCAGTATTTT. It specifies CASSLRVDTQYF.

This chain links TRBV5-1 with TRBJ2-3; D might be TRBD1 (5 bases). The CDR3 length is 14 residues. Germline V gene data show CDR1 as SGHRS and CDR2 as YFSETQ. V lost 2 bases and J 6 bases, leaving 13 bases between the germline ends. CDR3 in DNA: TGCGCCAGCAGCTTACAGGACCCCACGGATACGCAGTATTTT. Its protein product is CASSLQDPTDTQYF. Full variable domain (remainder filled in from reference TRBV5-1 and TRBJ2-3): KAGVTQTPRYLIKTRGQQVTLSCSPISGHRSVSWYQQTPGQGLQFLFEYFSETQRNKGNFPGRFSGRQFSNSRSEMNVSTLELGDSALYLCASSLQDPTDTQYFGPGTRLTVL.